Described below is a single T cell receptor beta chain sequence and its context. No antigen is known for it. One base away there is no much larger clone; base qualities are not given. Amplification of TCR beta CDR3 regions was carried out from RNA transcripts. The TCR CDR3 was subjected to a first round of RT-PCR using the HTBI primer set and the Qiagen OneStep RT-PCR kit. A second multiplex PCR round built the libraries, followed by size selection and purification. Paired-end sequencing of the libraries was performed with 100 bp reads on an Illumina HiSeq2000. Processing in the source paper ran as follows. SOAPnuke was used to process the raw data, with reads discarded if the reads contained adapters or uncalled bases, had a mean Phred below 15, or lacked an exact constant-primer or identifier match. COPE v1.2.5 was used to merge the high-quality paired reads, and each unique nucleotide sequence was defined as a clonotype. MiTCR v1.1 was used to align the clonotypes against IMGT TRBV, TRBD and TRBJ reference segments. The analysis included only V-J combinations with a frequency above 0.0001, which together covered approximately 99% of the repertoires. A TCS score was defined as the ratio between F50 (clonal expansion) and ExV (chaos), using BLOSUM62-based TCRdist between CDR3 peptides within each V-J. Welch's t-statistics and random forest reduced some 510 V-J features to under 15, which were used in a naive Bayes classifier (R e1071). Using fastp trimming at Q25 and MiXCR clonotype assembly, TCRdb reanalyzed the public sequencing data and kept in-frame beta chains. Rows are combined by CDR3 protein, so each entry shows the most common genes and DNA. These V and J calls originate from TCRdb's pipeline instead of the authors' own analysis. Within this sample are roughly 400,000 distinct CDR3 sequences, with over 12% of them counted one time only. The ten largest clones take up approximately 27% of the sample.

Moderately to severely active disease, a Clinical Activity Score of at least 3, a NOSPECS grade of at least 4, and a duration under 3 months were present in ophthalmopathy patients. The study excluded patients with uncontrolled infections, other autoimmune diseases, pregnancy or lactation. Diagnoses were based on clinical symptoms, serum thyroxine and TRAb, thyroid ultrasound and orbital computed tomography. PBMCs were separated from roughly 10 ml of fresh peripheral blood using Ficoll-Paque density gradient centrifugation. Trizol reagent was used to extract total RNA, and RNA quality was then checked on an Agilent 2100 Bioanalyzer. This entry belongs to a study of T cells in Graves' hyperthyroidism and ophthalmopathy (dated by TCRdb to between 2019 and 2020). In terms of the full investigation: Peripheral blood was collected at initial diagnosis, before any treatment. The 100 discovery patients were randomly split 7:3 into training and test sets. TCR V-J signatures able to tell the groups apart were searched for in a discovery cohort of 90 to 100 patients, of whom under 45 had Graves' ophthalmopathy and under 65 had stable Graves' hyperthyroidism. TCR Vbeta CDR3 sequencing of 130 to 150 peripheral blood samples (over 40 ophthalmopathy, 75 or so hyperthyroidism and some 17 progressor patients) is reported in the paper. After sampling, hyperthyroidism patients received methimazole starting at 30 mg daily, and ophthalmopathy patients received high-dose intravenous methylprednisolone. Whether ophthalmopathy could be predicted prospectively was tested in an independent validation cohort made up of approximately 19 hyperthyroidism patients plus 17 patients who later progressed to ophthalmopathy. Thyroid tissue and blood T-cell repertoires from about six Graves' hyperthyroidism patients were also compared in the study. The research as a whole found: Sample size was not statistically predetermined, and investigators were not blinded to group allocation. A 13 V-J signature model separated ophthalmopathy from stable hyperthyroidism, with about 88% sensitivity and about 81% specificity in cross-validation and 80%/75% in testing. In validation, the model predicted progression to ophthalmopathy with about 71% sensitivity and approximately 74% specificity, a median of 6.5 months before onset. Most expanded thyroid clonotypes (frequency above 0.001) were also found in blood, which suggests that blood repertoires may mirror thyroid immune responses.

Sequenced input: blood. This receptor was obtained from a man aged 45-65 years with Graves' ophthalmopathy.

The CDR3 is CASSSTLSNTGELFF. Read as DNA, the sequence is TGTGCCAGCAGCTCCACTTTATCGAACACCGGGGAGCTGTTTTTT. The chain couples TRBV7-6 to TRBJ2-2; no D gene call is confident. V is clipped by 4 bases and J by 0 bases, and the sequence between their germline boundaries is 9 bases long. CDR1 and CDR2, looked up from the germline V gene, are SGHVS and FNYEAQ. The CDR3 measures 15 amino acids from cysteine to phenylalanine. Just the 45-base CDR3 DNA is kept, in frame starting at base 1.